A single sample is the source of the 12 T cell receptor beta chains below, sequenced in a study of long-term antiretroviral therapy in people with HIV. Assay version v3.0 of immunoSEQ was used, and it was run at survey level. This table comes from immunoSEQ multiplex PCR, and its TCRdb copy is limited to in-frame clones, with some not included. The sample has about 20,000 clones, roughly 84% seen once. Sample: unsorted PBMCs, taken less than 2.5 years after starting antiretroviral therapy. The receptors originated from a man aged 35 to 55 with HIV.

This clone occurred once. For the CDR3, the DNA is TGCGCCAGCAGATTGACGGGGGCTCAAGAGACCCAGTACTTC. Protein product: CASRLTGAQETQYF. The rearrangement links TRBV5-1 to TRBJ2-5; D assignment may be TRBD1 or TRBD2 (6 bases each). The CDR3 is 14 amino acids. The germline gives CDR1 SGHRS, CDR2 YFSETQ. V dropped 5 bases and J dropped 2 bases, with 13 bases sitting between them. The full variable domain, in which reference TRBV5-1 and TRBJ2-5 provide the parts outside the CDR3, is KAGVTQTPRYLIKTRGQQVTLSCSPISGHRSVSWYQQTPGQGLQFLFEYFSETQRNKGNFPGRFSGRQFSNSRSEMNVSTLELGDSALYLCASRLTGAQETQYFGPGTRLLVL.

This clone appeared once. This chain joins TRBV11-2 and TRBJ1-5, with D maybe TRBD1 (6 bases). Germline CDR1 is SGHAT and CDR2 is FQNNGV. This CDR3 is built from 15 residues. Trimming cost V 5 bases and J 7 bases, with 18 bases left between them. The CDR3 DNA is TGTGCCAGCAGCCTTGGGGGGGGGCCGGAACAGCCCCAGCATTTT. Residues: CASSLGGGPEQPQHF.

The rearrangement links TRBV10-2 to TRBJ2-7, with TRBD1 as a possible D gene (6 bases). The germline CDR1 and CDR2 sequences are WSHSY and SAAADI. The CDR3 is 13 amino acids. V dropped 6 bases and J dropped 4 bases, with 13 bases sitting between them. The DNA of the CDR3 is TGCGCCAGCAGCCAGGGGCTGATATACGAGCAGTACTTC. Translating it yields CASSQGLIYEQYF.

The chain has TRBV11-2 and TRBJ2-7; perhaps TRBD2 as D (6 bases). This CDR3 is built from 13 residues. CDR1 and CDR2 from the germline V gene are SGHAT and FQNNGV. V was trimmed by 5 bases and J by 3 bases, leaving 11 bases between them. CDR3 protein: CASSAGLLYEQYF. DNA for the CDR3: TGTGCCAGCAGCGCGGGACTCCTCTACGAGCAGTACTTC.

V gene TRBV10-3 combines with J gene TRBJ1-5, with D unresolved. The length of the CDR3 is 12 residues. Germline assignment: CDR1 ENHRY and CDR2 SYGVKD. Between the trimmed V and J ends, which lost 3 bases and 7 bases, there was a span of 7 bases. DNA of the CDR3: TGTGCCATCAGTGACGGCGGGCAGCCCCAGCATTTT. The encoded protein is CAISDGGQPQHF.

This clone has just a few counts. The sample contains more than one DNA sequence encoding this CDR3. V usage is TRBV7-9 and J usage is TRBJ1-5, with D unresolved. Trimming stripped 5 bases from V and 2 bases from J, with 10 bases between. CDR3 length: 14 residues. Germline V gene data show CDR1 as SEHNR and CDR2 as FQNEAQ (reference sequence). The CDR3 here is CASSPGDGNQPQHF. CDR3 in DNA: TGTGCCAGCAGCCCGGGAGATGGCAATCAGCCCCAGCATTTT.

For the CDR3, the DNA is TGTGCCAGCTCCACTGATACCAACGAGCAGTACTTC. Protein sequence: CASSTDTNEQYF. V gene TRBV2 combines with J gene TRBJ2-7; D is unresolved. CDR1 and CDR2 from the germline V gene are SNHLY and FYNNEI. The CDR3 has 12 residues. Trimming removed 8 bases at V and 5 bases at J, with 13 bases between.

This sequence joins TRBV19 and TRBJ1-1; no clear D. Germline V gene sequence: CDR1 LNHDA, CDR2 SQIVND (reference sequence). V shed 4 bases and J shed 2 bases, with 8 bases lying between them. This CDR3 has 13 amino acids. CDR3 in DNA: TGTGCCAGTAGTAAACACCAAAACACTGAAGCTTTCTTT. Its protein product is CASSKHQNTEAFF.

V usage is TRBV5-1 and J usage is TRBJ2-5, with 9 bases lining up with TRBD1. The J segment lost 0 bases and the V segment lost 0 bases, leaving 0 bases of the junction unmatched. Germline-derived CDR1 and CDR2 are SGHRS and YFSETQ. The CDR3 is 15 residues long. The CDR3, as DNA: TGCGCCAGCAGCTTGGGGGACAGGGACCAAGAGACCCAGTACTTC. It yields the protein CASSLGDRDQETQYF. The complete variable domain, with remaining parts taken from reference TRBV5-1 and TRBJ2-5, reads KAGVTQTPRYLIKTRGQQVTLSCSPISGHRSVSWYQQTPGQGLQFLFEYFSETQRNKGNFPGRFSGRQFSNSRSEMNVSTLELGDSALYLCASSLGDRDQETQYFGPGTRLLVL.

The J gene is TRBJ2-7, the V gene TRBV2; D uncertain. V was clipped by 2 bases and J by 7 bases, with 15 bases between them. The V gene's germline CDR1 is SNHLY and CDR2 FYNNEI. CDR3 length: 14 residues. CDR3 nucleotide sequence: TGTGCCAGCAGTGAAAGACGGACCGTCGGGGAGCAGTACTTC. It is translated as CASSERRTVGEQYF.

This chain connects TRBV7-8 to TRBJ1-4, with a possible D match to TRBD1 (5 bases). Germline assignment: CDR1 SGHVS and CDR2 FQNEAQ. Trimming took off 7 bases at V and 10 bases at J, with 19 bases between the two ends. The CDR3 runs 14 residues. DNA of the CDR3: TGTGCCAGCACTCAGGGCAGGACGGTTGGAAAACTGTTTTTT. It yields the protein CASTQGRTVGKLFF.

The chain recombines TRBV5-8 with TRBJ2-1, with 7 bases fitting TRBD1. CDR1 SGHTS and CDR2 YDEGEE come from the germline V gene. Trimming removed 2 bases from V and 4 bases from J; junction bases left unmatched: 6. The CDR3 consists of 15 residues. The CDR3 DNA is TGTGCCAGCAGCTTTAAGGGGGCGCGTTACAATGAGCAGTTCTTC. It yields the protein CASSFKGARYNEQFF. Based on the CDR3 plus reference TRBV5-8 and TRBJ2-1, the full variable domain is EAGVTQSPTHLIKTRGQQATLRCSPISGHTSVYWYQQALGLGLQFLLWYDEGEERNRGNFPPRFSGRQFPNYSSELNVNALELEDSALYLCASSFKGARYNEQFFGPGTRLTVL.